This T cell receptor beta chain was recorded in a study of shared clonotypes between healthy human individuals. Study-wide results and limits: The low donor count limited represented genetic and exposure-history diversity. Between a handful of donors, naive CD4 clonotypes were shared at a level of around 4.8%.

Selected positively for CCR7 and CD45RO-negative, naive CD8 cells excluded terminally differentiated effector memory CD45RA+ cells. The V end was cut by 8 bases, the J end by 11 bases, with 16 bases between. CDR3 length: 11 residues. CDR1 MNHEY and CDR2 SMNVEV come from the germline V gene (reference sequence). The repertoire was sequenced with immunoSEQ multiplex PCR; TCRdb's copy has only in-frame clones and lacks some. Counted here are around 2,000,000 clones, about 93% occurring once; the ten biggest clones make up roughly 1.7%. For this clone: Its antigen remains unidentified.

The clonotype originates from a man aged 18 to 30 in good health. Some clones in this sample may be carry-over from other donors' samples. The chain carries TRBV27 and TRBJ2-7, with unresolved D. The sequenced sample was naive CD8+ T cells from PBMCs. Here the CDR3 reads CASSTVPEEYF. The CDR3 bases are TGTGCCAGCTCTACAGTTCCAGAAGAGTACTTC.